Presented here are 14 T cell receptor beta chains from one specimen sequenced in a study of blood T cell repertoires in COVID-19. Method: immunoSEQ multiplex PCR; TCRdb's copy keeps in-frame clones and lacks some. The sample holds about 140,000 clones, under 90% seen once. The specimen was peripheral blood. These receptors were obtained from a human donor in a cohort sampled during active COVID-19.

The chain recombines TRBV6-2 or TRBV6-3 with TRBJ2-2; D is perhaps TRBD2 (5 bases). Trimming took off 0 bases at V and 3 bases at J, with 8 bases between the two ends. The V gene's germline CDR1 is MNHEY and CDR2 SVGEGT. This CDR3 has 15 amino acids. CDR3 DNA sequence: TGTGCCAGCAGTTACTCGAGAGGGTACACCGGGGAGCTGTTTTTT. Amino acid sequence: CASSYSRGYTGELFF.

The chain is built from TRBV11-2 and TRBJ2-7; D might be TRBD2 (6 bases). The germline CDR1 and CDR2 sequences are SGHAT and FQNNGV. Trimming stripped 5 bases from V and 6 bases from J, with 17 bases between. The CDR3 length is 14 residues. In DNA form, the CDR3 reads TGTGCCAGCAGCCTCCGGGACCCCGGGGGCGAGCAGTACGTC. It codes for CASSLRDPGGEQYV.

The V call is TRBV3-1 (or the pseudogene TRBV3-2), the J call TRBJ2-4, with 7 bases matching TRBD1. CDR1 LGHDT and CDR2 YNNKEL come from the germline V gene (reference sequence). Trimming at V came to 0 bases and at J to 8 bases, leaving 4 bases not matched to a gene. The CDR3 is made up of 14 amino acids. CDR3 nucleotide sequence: TGTGCCAGCAGCCAAGAAAACAGGGGCCACATTCAGTACTTC. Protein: CASSQENRGHIQYF.

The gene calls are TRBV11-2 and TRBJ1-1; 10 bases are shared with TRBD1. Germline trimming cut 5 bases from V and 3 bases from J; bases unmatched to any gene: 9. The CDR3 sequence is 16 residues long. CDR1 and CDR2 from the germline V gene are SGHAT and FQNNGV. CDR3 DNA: TGTGCCAGCAGCGCCCGGGACAGGGGAGGGGACACTGAAGCTTTCTTT. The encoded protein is CASSARDRGGDTEAFF.

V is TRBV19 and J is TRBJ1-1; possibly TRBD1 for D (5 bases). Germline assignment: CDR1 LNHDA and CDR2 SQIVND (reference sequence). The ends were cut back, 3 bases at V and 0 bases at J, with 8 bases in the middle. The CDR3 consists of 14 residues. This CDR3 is CASSMGGMNTEAFF. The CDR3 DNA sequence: TGTGCCAGTAGTATGGGGGGGATGAACACTGAAGCTTTCTTT. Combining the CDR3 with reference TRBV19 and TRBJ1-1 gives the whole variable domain DGGITQSPKYLFRKEGQNVTLSCEQNLNHDAMYWYRQDPGQGLRLIYYSQIVNDFQKGDIAEGYSVSREKKESFPLTVTSAQKNPTAFYLCASSMGGMNTEAFFGQGTRLTVV.

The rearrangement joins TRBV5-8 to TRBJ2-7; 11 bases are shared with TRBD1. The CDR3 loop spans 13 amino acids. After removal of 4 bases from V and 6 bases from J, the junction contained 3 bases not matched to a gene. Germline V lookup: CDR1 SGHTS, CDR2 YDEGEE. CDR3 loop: CASSRGQGGEQYF. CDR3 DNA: TGTGCCAGCAGCCGGGGACAGGGGGGCGAGCAGTACTTC. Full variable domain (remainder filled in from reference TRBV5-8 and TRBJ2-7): EAGVTQSPTHLIKTRGQQATLRCSPISGHTSVYWYQQALGLGLQFLLWYDEGEERNRGNFPPRFSGRQFPNYSSELNVNALELEDSALYLCASSRGQGGEQYFGPGTRLTVT.

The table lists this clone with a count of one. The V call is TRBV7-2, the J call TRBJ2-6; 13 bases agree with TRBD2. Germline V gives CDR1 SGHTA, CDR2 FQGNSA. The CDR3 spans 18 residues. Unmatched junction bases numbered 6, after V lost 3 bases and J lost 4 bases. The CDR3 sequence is CASSLGLAGKVGANVLTF. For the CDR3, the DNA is TGTGCCAGCAGCTTGGGACTAGCGGGGAAGGTGGGGGCCAACGTCCTGACTTTC.

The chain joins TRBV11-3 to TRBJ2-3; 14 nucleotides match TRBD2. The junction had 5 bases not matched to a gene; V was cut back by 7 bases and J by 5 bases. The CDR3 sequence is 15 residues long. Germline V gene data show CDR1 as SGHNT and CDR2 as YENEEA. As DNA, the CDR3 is TGTGCCAGCAAGACTAGCGGGGGGGCTAAAGATACGCAGTATTTT. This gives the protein CASKTSGGAKDTQYF.

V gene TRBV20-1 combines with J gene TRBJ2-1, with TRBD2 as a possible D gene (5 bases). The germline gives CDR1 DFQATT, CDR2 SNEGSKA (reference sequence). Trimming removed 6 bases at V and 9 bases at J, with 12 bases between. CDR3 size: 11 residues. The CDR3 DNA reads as TGCAGTGCCCCCCTGGGGAGTGAGCAGTTCTTC. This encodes CSAPLGSEQFF.

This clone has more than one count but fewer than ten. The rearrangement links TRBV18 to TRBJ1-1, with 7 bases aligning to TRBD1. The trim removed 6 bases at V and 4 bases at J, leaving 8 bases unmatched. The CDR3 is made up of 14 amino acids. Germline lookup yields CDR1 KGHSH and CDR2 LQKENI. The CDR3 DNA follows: TGTGCCAGCTCCGATGGAGGGGGCATCACTGAAGCTTTCTTT. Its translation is CASSDGGGITEAFF.

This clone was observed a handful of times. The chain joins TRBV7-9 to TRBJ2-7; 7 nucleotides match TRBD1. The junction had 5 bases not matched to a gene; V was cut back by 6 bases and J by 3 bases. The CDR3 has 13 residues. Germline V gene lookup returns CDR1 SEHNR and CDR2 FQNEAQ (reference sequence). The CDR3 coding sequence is TGTGCCAGCAGTTCTAGGGACAGCTACGAGCAGTACTTC. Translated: CASSSRDSYEQYF.

The CDR3, as DNA: TGTGCCAGCAGCCACTCTAGCGGGGGGACCCAAGAGACCCAGTACTTC. It encodes CASSHSSGGTQETQYF. The V gene is TRBV4-2, the J gene TRBJ2-5, with 11 bases lining up with TRBD2. CDR3 size: 16 residues. The V segment lost 3 bases and the J segment 1 base; nucleotides outside the gene matches: 4. Germline V gives CDR1 LGHNA, CDR2 YNFKEQ.

CDR3 sequence: CASSPYGQRETQYF. The DNA of the CDR3 is TGTGCCAGCAGTCCATACGGACAGAGAGAGACCCAGTACTTC. The rearrangement links TRBV27 to TRBJ2-5, with D possibly matching TRBD1 (6 bases). V lost 5 bases, J lost 4 bases, and 14 bases lay in between. From germline, CDR1 is MNHEY and CDR2 SMNVEV (reference sequence). The CDR3 consists of 14 residues.

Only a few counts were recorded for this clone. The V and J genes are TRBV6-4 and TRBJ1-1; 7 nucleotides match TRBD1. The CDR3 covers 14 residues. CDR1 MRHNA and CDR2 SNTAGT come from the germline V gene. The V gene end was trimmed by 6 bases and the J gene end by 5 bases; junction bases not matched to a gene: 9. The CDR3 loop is CASRATGTGTEAFF. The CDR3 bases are TGTGCCAGCAGAGCGACAGGGACGGGAACTGAAGCTTTCTTT.